This TCR beta chain was retrieved from a study of CD8 T cells in ankylosing spondylitis. Study results and limitations: Seemingly characteristic of ankylosing spondylitis blood was a TCR beta motif consisting of under 10 highly homologous variants. The authors found the disease-linked clones to be CD8+ and relatively rare in peripheral blood. Disease-associated clones were reportedly significantly overrepresented in matched ankylosing spondylitis synovial fluid.

This clonotype was observed a handful of times. Its antigen is not known. Quantitative barcoded 5'-RACE was used to prepare TCR beta libraries. TCRdb redid the calling of the 5' RACE reads with MiXCR, one entry per CDR3 protein. The sample holds over 700,000 distinct CDR3 sequences; roughly 19% are singletons and the top ten take about 20%. This CDR3 region has 16 residues. V shed 4 bases and J shed 0 bases, with 12 bases lying between them. Germline values: CDR1 MNHEY, CDR2 SMNVEV (reference sequence). The sequence was collected from a male donor with ankylosing spondylitis. V gene TRBV27 combines with J gene TRBJ1-4; D might be TRBD1 (5 bases). Sequenced material: blood, either unsorted or a sorted T cell fraction (not recorded which). CDR3 region: CASSSLWGATNEKLFF. The CDR3 nucleotides read TGTGCCAGCAGTTCGCTCTGGGGCGCAACTAATGAAAAACTGTTTTTT.